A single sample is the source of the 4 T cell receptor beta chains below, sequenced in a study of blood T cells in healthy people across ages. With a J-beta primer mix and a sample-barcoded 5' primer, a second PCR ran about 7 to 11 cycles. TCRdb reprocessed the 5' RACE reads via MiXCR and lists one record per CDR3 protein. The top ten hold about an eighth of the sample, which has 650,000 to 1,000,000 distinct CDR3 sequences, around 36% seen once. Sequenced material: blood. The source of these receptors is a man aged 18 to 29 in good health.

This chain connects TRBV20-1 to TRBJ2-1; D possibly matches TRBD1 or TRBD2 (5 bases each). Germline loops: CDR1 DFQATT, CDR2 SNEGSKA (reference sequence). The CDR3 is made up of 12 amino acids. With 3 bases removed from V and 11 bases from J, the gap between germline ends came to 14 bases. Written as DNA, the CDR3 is TGCAGTGCTAGGGGACCTACAAAAAAGCAGTTCTTC. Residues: CSARGPTKKQFF.

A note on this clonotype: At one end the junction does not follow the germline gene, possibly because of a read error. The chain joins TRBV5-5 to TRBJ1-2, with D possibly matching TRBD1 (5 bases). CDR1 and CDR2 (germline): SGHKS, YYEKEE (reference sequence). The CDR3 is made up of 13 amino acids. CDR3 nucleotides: TGTGCCTGCAGCTTGGTAGGGGACTATGGCTACACCTTC. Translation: CACSLVGDYGYTF.

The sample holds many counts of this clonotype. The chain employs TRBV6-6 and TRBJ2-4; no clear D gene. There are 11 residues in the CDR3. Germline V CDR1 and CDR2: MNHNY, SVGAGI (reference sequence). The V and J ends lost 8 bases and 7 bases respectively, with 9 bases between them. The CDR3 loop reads CASAAENIQYF. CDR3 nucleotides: TGTGCCAGCGCCGCCGAGAACATTCAGTACTTC.

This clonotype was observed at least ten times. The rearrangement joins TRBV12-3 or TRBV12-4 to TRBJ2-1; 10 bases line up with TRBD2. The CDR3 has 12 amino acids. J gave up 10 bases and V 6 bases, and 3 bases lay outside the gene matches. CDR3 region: CASSPSGGEQFF. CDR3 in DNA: TGTGCCAGCAGCCCTAGCGGGGGAGAGCAGTTCTTC.